This is a list of T cell receptor beta chains from one sample in a study of CD8 T cells in ankylosing spondylitis. TCRdb reprocessed the 5' RACE reads via MiXCR and lists one record per CDR3 protein. Of over 100,000 distinct CDR3 sequences in the sample, over 9.5% are singletons; the top ten hold about 4%. Sequences were obtained from blood, either unsorted or a sorted T cell fraction (not recorded which). The receptors stem from a female donor with ankylosing spondylitis or in good health (not recorded which). CDR3s include the opening cysteine and the closing phenylalanine or tryptophan. The D gene is left open where the match is weak. Clone size is stated in some rows and not others, as once, few, many or a class when expanded.

d_gene | j_gene | v_gene | abundance | CDR3nt | CDR3aa
NA | TRBJ2-3 | TRBV7-9 | NA | TGTGCCAGCAGGGAAGCCGCCACAGATACGCAGTATTTT | CASREAATDTQYF
NA | TRBJ2-1 | TRBV5-1 | many | TGCGCCAGCAGCCCCTCCCCGTGGACGGGTGAGCAGTTCTTC | CASSPSPWTGEQFF
TRBD1 | TRBJ2-1 | TRBV2 | many | TGTGCCAGCCTCCACCACAGACAGGGAAACGGGAATGAGCAGTTCTTC | CASLHHRQGNGNEQFF
NA | TRBJ2-5 | TRBV5-1 | many | TGCGCCAGCAGCTCTCCGGGACTTAAAGAGACCCAGTACTTC | CASSSPGLKETQYF
TRBD1 | TRBJ2-7 | TRBV5-1 | few | TGCGCCAGCAGCCAATCCGGACAGGTCCACGAGCAGTACTTC | CASSQSGQVHEQYF
TRBD1 | TRBJ1-6 | TRBV6-5 | few | TGTGCCAGCAGTTACTCCAGGACAGGGGATTCACCCCTCCACTTT | CASSYSRTGDSPLHF
NA | TRBJ2-2 | TRBV16 | many | TGTGCCAGCAGCCAATCGCAGGGTGTCGGGGAGCTGTTTTTT | CASSQSQGVGELFF
TRBD2 | TRBJ2-5 | TRBV28 | NA | TGTGCCAGCAGTTCCCTCCGCGGGGGGGCAGGGACCCAGTACTTC | CASSSLRGGAGTQYF
NA | TRBJ2-5 | TRBV10-3 | many | TGTGCCATCAGGCAGGGAGTTCAAGAGACCCAGTACTTC | CAIRQGVQETQYF
NA | TRBJ1-5 | TRBV12-3/TRBV12-4 | many | TGTGCCAGCAGTTTGATTTTCGCCGGCCAGCCCCAGCATTTT | CASSLIFAGQPQHF
TRBD2 | TRBJ2-1 | TRBV20-1 | many | TGCAGTGCTAGAGTGCGGGGGGGCCGAAGCTCCTACAATGAGCAGTTCTTC | CSARVRGGRSSYNEQFF
NA | TRBJ1-6 | TRBV7-2 | many | TGTGCCAGCAGGGGGTCCTCTGGTGGCTCACCCCTCCACTTT | CASRGSSGGSPLHF
NA | TRBJ2-1 | TRBV7-7 | many | TGTGCCAGCAGCTTTCAGGCTGGGAATGAGCAGTTCTTC | CASSFQAGNEQFF
TRBD1 | TRBJ1-1 | TRBV5-1 | once | TGCGCCAGCAGCTTCGGACAGGGTGGCGACACTGAAGCCTTCTTT | CASSFGQGGDTEAFF
TRBD1 | TRBJ2-4 | TRBV7-6 | many | TGTGCCAGCAGCAGAAACCGGGACAGGGTTGACATTCAGTACTTC | CASSRNRDRVDIQYF
TRBD2 | TRBJ2-7 | TRBV29-1 | many | TGCAGCGTTCTCAAACTAGCGGGAGTATTCTACGAGCAGTACTTC | CSVLKLAGVFYEQYF
NA | TRBJ1-6 | TRBV7-9 | few | TGTGCCAGCAGCTCCCGGGGATTTAATTCACCCCTCCACTTT | CASSSRGFNSPLHF
NA | TRBJ1-2 | TRBV28 | many | TGTGCCAGCAGTTTGGTGGCTAACTATGGCTACACCTTC | CASSLVANYGYTF
NA | TRBJ1-2 | TRBV29-1 | few | TGCAGCGTTGAAACGGGATTAGACTATGGCTACACCTTC | CSVETGLDYGYTF
TRBD2 | TRBJ2-3 | TRBV10-3 | many | TGTGCCATCAGTCACGACGCAGTAGCGGGATCCACAGATACGCAGTATTTT | CAISHDAVAGSTDTQYF
NA | TRBJ1-5 | TRBV5-1 | many | TGCGCCAGCAGCTTGACGGGTTCGGGGGAGTACGAGCCCCAGCATTTT | CASSLTGSGEYEPQHF
NA | TRBJ1-5 | TRBV20-1 | many | TGCAGTGCTAGGAGTCGGGGGCTCAATCAGCCCCAGCATTTT | CSARSRGLNQPQHF
NA | TRBJ2-2 | TRBV5-1 | many | TGCGCCAGCAGCTTCAGGCCCATTGGACCGAACACCGGGGAGCTGTTTTTT | CASSFRPIGPNTGELFF
TRBD1 | TRBJ2-7 | TRBV12-3/TRBV12-4 | many | TGTGCCAGCAGTTTAGGGGACAGGTTCGAGCAGTACTTC | CASSLGDRFEQYF
TRBD1 | TRBJ1-5 | TRBV11-2 | many | TGTGCCAGCAGCACCGGGACAGGGTTTTTGGAGCCCCAGCATTTT | CASSTGTGFLEPQHF
TRBD1 | TRBJ1-1 | TRBV18 | NA | TGTGCCAGCTCACCCACCGGGACAGGACGCATGAACACTGAAGCTTTCTTT | CASSPTGTGRMNTEAFF
TRBD1 | TRBJ2-3 | TRBV12-3/TRBV12-4 | many | TGTGCCAGCCCAAAGTCCAACAGGGGAGTGAGCACAGATACGCAGTATTTT | CASPKSNRGVSTDTQYF
NA | TRBJ1-1 | TRBV12-3/TRBV12-4 | many | TGTGCCAGCAGTCGGTCGTGGAACACTGAAGCTTTCTTT | CASSRSWNTEAFF
NA | TRBJ1-1 | TRBV19 | many | TGTGCCAGTAGTATTTCCGCTGGAGGTGAAGCTTTCTTT | CASSISAGGEAFF
TRBD1 | TRBJ2-7 | TRBV20-1 | NA | TGCGGCACCGGGGACAGGCGGACCTACGAGCAGTACTTC | CGTGDRRTYEQYF
NA | TRBJ1-2 | TRBV12-3/TRBV12-4 | NA | TGTGCCAGCAGTTTATGGGGAACTGGGGGCTACACCTTC | CASSLWGTGGYTF
NA | TRBJ2-1 | TRBV3-1 | many | TGTGCCAGCAGCCAACCCCCGGGCGGACTATTAGCCCATGAGCAGTTCTTC | CASSQPPGGLLAHEQFF
NA | TRBJ2-1 | TRBV14 | many | TGTGCCAGCAGCCAAGATTTGTACACGGAGCAGTTCTTC | CASSQDLYTEQFF
NA | TRBJ2-3 | TRBV7-2 | many | TGTGCCAGCAGCTTAGAGACAGCGACGCAGTATTTT | CASSLETATQYF
NA | TRBJ2-1 | TRBV20-1 | many | TGCAGTGCTAGATTACGGGGGACCTACAATGAGCAGTTCTTC | CSARLRGTYNEQFF
NA | TRBJ1-1 | TRBV12-3/TRBV12-4 | many | TGTGCCAGCAGTTTCCCTTGGACAGAGAACACTGAAGCTTTCTTT | CASSFPWTENTEAFF
NA | TRBJ1-1 | TRBV5-1 | many | TGCGCCAGCAGCCCGGCAGGTCCCACTGAAGCTTTCTTT | CASSPAGPTEAFF
NA | TRBJ1-3 | TRBV7-2 | many | TGTGCCAGCAGCTTAAACACATTCTCTGGAAACACCATATATTTT | CASSLNTFSGNTIYF